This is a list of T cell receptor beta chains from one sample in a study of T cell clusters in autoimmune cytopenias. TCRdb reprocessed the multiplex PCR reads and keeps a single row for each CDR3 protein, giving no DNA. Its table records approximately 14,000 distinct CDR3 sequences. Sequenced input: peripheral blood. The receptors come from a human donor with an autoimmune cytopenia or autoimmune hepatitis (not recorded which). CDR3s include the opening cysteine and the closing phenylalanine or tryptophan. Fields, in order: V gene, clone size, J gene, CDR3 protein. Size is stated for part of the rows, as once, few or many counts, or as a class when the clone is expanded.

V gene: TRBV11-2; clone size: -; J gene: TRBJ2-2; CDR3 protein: CASSTGTSRNAGELFF
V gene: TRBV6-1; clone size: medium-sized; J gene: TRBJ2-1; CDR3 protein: CASSEGGPYNEQFF
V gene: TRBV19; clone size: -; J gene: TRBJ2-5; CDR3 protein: CASCIDDFYNEQFF
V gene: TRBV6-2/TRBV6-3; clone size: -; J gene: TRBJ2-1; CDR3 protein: CATRGGDLGGHEQFF
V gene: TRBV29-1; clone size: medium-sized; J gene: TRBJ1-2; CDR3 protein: CSVEPPYQVSYGYTF
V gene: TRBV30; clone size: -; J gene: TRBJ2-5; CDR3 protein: CAWTLGGVRRETQYF
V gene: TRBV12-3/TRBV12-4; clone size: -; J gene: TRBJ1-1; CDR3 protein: CASSLGRQNTEAFF
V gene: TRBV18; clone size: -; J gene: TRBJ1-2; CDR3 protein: CASSPLRGDGYTF
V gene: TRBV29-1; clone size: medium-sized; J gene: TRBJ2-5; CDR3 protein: CSVGATQETQYF
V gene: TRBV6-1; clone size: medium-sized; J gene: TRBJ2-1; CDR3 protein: CASPFPSGSAYNEQFF
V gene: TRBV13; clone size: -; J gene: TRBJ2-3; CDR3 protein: CASSLGGAGDTQYF
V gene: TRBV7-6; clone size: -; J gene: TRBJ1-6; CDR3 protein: CASSLSQNSPLHF
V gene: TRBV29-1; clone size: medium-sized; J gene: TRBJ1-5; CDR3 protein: CSVEDRRAANQPQHF
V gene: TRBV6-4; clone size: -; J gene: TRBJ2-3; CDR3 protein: CASSTKGGATQYF
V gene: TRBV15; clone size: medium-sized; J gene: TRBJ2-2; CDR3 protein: CATSKLIGETGELFF
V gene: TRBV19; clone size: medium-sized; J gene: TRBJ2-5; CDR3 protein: CASSMGQATYF
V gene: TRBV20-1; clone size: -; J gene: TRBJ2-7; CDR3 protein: CSARQDGEQYF
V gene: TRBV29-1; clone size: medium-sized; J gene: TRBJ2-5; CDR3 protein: CSSRQRDQETQYF
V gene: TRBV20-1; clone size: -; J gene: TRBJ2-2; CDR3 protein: CSAHPMRGSGRTGLGTGELFF
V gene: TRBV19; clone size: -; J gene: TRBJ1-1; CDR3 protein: CASSMSENTEAFF